Presented here are 22 T cell receptor beta chains from one specimen sequenced in a study of cytomegalovirus exposure and HLA in healthy donors (dated by TCRdb to the late 2010s). Library preparation was by the immunoSEQ multiplex PCR assay. The multiplex PCR relied on a mix of 60 forward primers for TCR Vbeta segments and 13 reverse primers for TCR Jbeta segments. The source is immuneACCESS, and TCRdb retained only in-frame sequences with V and J called. Part of the clones is not carried over; for the studies checked, unresolved V genes explain less than half of this, and the remainder is unexplained. The table for this sample lists 150,000 or so clones; about four fifths of them were counted only once. Roughly 8% of the sample lies in the top ten. Sequences were obtained from PBMCs. These TCRs come from a male donor in good health and CMV-seropositive.

The genes are TRBV2 and TRBJ2-1; 12 nucleotides align to TRBD2. The trim removed 5 bases at V and 9 bases at J, leaving 11 bases unmatched. CDR1 and CDR2 (germline): SNHLY, FYNNEI. The CDR3 has 16 amino acids. CDR3 loop: CASSPIGLAGRGEQFF. DNA for the CDR3: TGTGCCAGCAGTCCGATTGGACTAGCGGGGAGAGGTGAGCAGTTCTTC.

The sample holds a few counts of this clone. The DNA of the CDR3 is TGTGCCAGCTTCTCAGGACAGGGTCTCGTAGCTTTCTTT. Protein sequence: CASFSGQGLVAFF. This chain links TRBV5-8 with TRBJ1-1, with 8 bases lining up with TRBD1. This CDR3 is 13 amino acids long. J gave up 10 bases and V 7 bases, and 12 bases lay outside the gene matches. The V gene's germline CDR1 is SGHTS and CDR2 YDEGEE.

The chain couples TRBV6-6 to TRBJ2-7, with TRBD2 matching 8 bases. CDR1 is MNHNY and CDR2 is SVGAGI in the germline V gene (reference sequence). The CDR3 runs to 15 residues. V shed 6 bases and J 6 bases; nucleotides not matched to a gene: 13. The CDR3 region is CASSQILADLSEQYF. DNA of the CDR3: TGTGCCAGCAGCCAAATACTAGCGGACCTTAGCGAGCAGTACTTC.

The CDR3 DNA sequence: TGTGCCAGCGGGAGGGACAGGGGCCACGAGCAGTACTTC. As protein: CASGRDRGHEQYF. The chain joins TRBV27 to TRBJ2-7; 10 bases align to TRBD1. The germline V gene encodes CDR1 MNHEY and CDR2 SMNVEV (reference sequence). J gave up 5 bases and V 8 bases, and 6 bases lay outside the gene matches. This CDR3 is 13 amino acids long.

The rearrangement joins TRBV23-1 to TRBJ2-2; D not certain. TRBV23-1 counts as an open reading frame of uncertain function. This CDR3 is 16 amino acids long. V lost 2 bases and J lost 2, with 12 bases in between. CDR3 protein: CASSQLYNPNTGELFF. The DNA for the CDR3 is TGCGCCAGCAGTCAACTGTACAACCCCAACACCGGGGAGCTGTTTTTT.

The chain links TRBV27 to TRBJ2-5; 8 bases map to TRBD2. In germline, CDR1 is MNHEY, CDR2 SMNVEV (reference sequence). With V trimmed by 6 bases and J by 0 bases, 3 bases remained unmatched. CDR3 length equals 14 residues. CDR3 sequence: CASRNSGNQETQYF. CDR3 sequence (DNA): TGTGCCAGCAGAAATAGCGGGAACCAAGAGACCCAGTACTTC.

The V and J genes are TRBV30 and TRBJ1-2; TRBD1 matches at 7 bases. Germline V lookup: CDR1 GTSNPN, CDR2 SVGIG (reference sequence). The CDR3 is made up of 14 amino acids. Trimming at V came to 7 bases and at J to 2 bases, leaving 10 bases not matched to a gene. CDR3 sequence: CASPYGTVNYGYTF. Here the CDR3 DNA reads TGTGCCTCTCCCTATGGGACAGTCAACTATGGCTACACCTTC.

This clone has a single count. The chain joins TRBV7-2 to TRBJ2-5; D may correspond to TRBD1 or TRBD2 (7 bases each). This CDR3 is built from 15 residues. The germline V gene has CDR1 SGHTA and CDR2 FQGNSA. Trimming took off 5 bases at V and 6 bases at J, with 19 bases between the two ends. The CDR3 reads CASSIGGSGGQTQYF. CDR3 nucleotide sequence: TGTGCCAGCAGCATAGGGGGCTCGGGGGGCCAGACCCAGTACTTC.

The chain employs TRBV5-4 and TRBJ1-1; maybe TRBD1 (6 bases). Trimming took off 2 bases at V and 3 bases at J, with 11 bases between the two ends. The CDR3 extends over 14 amino acids. CDR1 is SGHNT, CDR2 YYREEE, per germline (reference sequence). The CDR3 sequence: CASSFTGRYTEAFF. The CDR3 nucleotides read TGTGCCAGCAGCTTCACAGGGAGATACACTGAAGCTTTCTTT. Supplemented by reference TRBV5-4 and TRBJ1-1, the full variable domain reads ETGVTQSPTHLIKTRGQQVTLRCSSQSGHNTVSWYQQALGQGPQFIFQYYREEENGRGNFPPRFSGLQFPNYSSELNVNALELDDSALYLCASSFTGRYTEAFFGQGTRLTVV.

This rearrangement joins TRBV4-1 to TRBJ2-1, with 10 bases that match TRBD2. CDR3 size: 15 residues. Germline loops: CDR1 MGHRA, CDR2 YSYEKL. V dropped 1 base and J dropped 10; count of bases not matched to a gene: 7. The CDR3 nucleotides read TGCGCCAGCAGCCAAGGCCTAGCGGGAGTGGAGGAGCAGTTCTTC. Protein sequence: CASSQGLAGVEEQFF.

The chain employs TRBV29-1 and TRBJ1-2, with D tentatively TRBD1 (6 bases). CDR3 length: 11 amino acids. V gave up 4 bases and J gave up 3 bases, with 6 bases separating them. Germline values: CDR1 SQVTM, CDR2 ANQGSEA. The CDR3 sequence is CSVGQDYGYTF. The CDR3 DNA is TGCAGCGTTGGACAGGACTATGGCTACACCTTC.

This chain uses TRBV10-1 with TRBJ2-7, with D perhaps matching TRBD2 (6 bases). CDR3 length: 15 amino acids. Germline V CDR1 and CDR2: WNHNN, SYGVQD (reference sequence). The V end was cut by 3 bases, the J end by 6 bases, with 18 bases between. The CDR3 region has the DNA TGCGCCAGCAGTGACGCCGGGACCTCGGGAGCCGAGCAGTACTTC. Its protein product is CASSDAGTSGAEQYF.

This clone was seen a single time. V is TRBV5-4 and J is TRBJ2-2, with D possibly being TRBD1 (5 bases). Per germline, CDR1 SGHNT and CDR2 YYREEE (reference sequence). V was cut by 2 bases and J by 3 bases, with 11 bases left in between. This CDR3 comprises 15 residues. This chain's CDR3 is CASSLPIGDTGELFF. CDR3 coding DNA: TGTGCCAGCAGCTTACCCATAGGGGACACCGGGGAGCTGTTTTTT.

The rearrangement joins TRBV5-6 to TRBJ2-6; no clear D. CDR3 length: 16 amino acids. The germline CDR1 and CDR2 sequences are SGHDT and YYEEEE. V gave up 4 bases and J gave up 0 bases, with 11 bases separating them. CDR3 sequence reads: CASSIYRSSGANVLTF. The CDR3 nucleotides read TGTGCCAGCAGCATCTACAGATCCTCTGGGGCCAACGTCCTGACTTTC.

This clone was counted once. This rearrangement joins TRBV7-9 to TRBJ1-4, with 8 bases aligning to TRBD1. Germline CDR1 SEHNR, CDR2 FQNEAQ (reference sequence). The J segment lost 4 bases and the V segment lost 5 bases, leaving 9 bases of the junction unmatched. The CDR3 totals 16 residues. The DNA for the CDR3 is TGTGCCAGCAGCCCATCCGGGGACAGGCTTAATGAAAAACTGTTTTTT. Translated: CASSPSGDRLNEKLFF.

This clone was counted a single time. The rearrangement joins TRBV10-2 to TRBJ2-5; D is uncertain. Trimming stripped 6 bases from V and 7 bases from J, with 12 bases between. CDR1 is WSHSY, CDR2 SAAADI, per germline. There are 12 residues in the CDR3. The CDR3: CASRAPVGTQYF. The CDR3 DNA follows: TGCGCCAGCAGGGCACCCGTTGGGACCCAGTACTTC.

The V call is TRBV16, the J call TRBJ2-7; 7 bases agree with TRBD1. This CDR3 has 17 residues. Germline-derived CDR1 and CDR2 are KGHSY and FQNENV. Germline trimming cut 4 bases from V and 1 base from J; bases unmatched to any gene: 13. Written as DNA, the CDR3 is TGTGCCAGCAGCCCGACAAGGGGGCCAGGGGCTTCCTACGAGCAGTACTTC. It codes for CASSPTRGPGASYEQYF.

This rearrangement joins TRBV6-5 to TRBJ1-6; tentative D call: TRBD1 (6 bases). With 11 bases removed from V and 13 bases from J, the gap between germline ends came to 21 bases. Germline assignment: CDR1 MNHEY and CDR2 SVGAGI. CDR3 size: 13 residues. The CDR3 region is CASRPQGFLPLHF. CDR3 coding DNA: TGTGCCTCCCGGCCCCAGGGGTTCCTGCCCCTCCACTTT.

The V call is TRBV20-1, the J call TRBJ1-2, with 7 bases identical to TRBD1. The germline V gene encodes CDR1 DFQATT and CDR2 SNEGSKA (reference sequence). The CDR3 sequence is 11 residues long. V dropped 8 bases and J dropped 2; count of bases not matched to a gene: 2. This CDR3 is CSLTGNYGYTF. For the CDR3, the DNA is TGCAGTTTGACAGGGAACTATGGCTACACCTTC.

This sequence joins TRBV29-1 and TRBJ2-7, with TRBD2 matching 8 bases. The CDR3 loop spans 12 amino acids. Germline V gene lookup returns CDR1 SQVTM and CDR2 ANQGSEA. V gave up 4 bases and J gave up 6 bases; unmatched junction bases: 5. The CDR3: CSVGWAGGEQYF. CDR3 sequence (DNA): TGCAGCGTTGGGTGGGCGGGGGGCGAGCAGTACTTC.

This clone has a single count. V usage is TRBV10-3 and J usage is TRBJ2-7, with D perhaps TRBD2 (5 bases). Germline V gene sequence: CDR1 ENHRY, CDR2 SYGVKD. The CDR3 has 13 amino acids. Trimming cost V 4 bases and J 0 bases, with 7 bases left between them. CDR3 nucleotides: TGTGCCATCAGTGTGGCGGGCTCCTACGAGCAGTACTTC. Protein product: CAISVAGSYEQYF.

This chain connects TRBV11-2 to TRBJ1-2, with 7 bases aligning to TRBD1. Germline lookup yields CDR1 SGHAT and CDR2 FQNNGV. The CDR3 totals 13 residues. With V trimmed by 5 bases and J by 8 bases, 8 bases remained unmatched. CDR3 nucleotide sequence: TGTGCCAGCAGCGAAGACAGGGCTCGGGGCTACACCTTC. The encoded protein is CASSEDRARGYTF.